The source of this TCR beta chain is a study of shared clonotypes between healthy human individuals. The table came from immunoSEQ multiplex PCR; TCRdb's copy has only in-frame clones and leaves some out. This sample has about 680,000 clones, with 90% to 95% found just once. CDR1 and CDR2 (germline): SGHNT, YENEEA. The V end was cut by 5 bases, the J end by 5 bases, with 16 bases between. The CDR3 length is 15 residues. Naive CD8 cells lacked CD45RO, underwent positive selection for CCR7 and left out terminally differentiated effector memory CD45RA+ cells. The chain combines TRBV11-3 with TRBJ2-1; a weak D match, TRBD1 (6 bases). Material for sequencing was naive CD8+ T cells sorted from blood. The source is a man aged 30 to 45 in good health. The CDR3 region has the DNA TGTGCCAGCAGCACCCAGGACAGCCGCGACAATGAGCAGTTCTTC. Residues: CASSTQDSRDNEQFF.